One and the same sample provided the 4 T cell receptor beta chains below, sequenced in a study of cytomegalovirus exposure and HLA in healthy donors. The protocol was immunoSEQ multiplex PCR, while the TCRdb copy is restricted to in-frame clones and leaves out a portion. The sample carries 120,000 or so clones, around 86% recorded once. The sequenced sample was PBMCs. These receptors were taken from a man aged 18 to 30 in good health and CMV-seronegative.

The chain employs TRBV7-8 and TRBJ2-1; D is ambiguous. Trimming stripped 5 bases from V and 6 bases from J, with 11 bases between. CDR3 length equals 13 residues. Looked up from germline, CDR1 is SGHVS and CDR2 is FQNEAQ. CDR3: CASSLILFNEQFF. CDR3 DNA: TGTGCCAGCAGCCTTATTTTGTTCAATGAGCAGTTCTTC.

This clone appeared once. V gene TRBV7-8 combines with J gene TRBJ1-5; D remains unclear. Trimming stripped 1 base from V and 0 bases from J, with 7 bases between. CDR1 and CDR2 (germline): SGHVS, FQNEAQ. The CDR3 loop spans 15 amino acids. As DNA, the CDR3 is TGTGCCAGCAGCTTAGACGGTTATAGCAATCAGCCCCAGCATTTT. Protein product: CASSLDGYSNQPQHF. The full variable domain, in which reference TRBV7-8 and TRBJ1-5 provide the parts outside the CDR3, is GAGVSQSPRYKVAKRGQDVALRCDPISGHVSLFWYQQALGQGPEFLTYFQNEAQLDKSGLPSDRFFAERPEGSVSTLKIQRTQQEDSAVYLCASSLDGYSNQPQHFGDGTRLSIL.

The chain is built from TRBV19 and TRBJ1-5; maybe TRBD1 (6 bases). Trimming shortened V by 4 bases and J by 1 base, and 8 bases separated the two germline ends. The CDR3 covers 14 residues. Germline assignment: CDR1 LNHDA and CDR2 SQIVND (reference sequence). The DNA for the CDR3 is TGTGCCAGTAGTACCGGGACAAGCAATCAGCCCCAGCATTTT. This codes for CASSTGTSNQPQHF.

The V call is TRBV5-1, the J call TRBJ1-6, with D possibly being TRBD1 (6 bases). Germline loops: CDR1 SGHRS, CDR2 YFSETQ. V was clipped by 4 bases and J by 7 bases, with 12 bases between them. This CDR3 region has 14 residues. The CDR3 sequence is CASSMAGQNSPLHF. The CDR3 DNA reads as TGCGCCAGCAGCATGGCGGGACAAAATTCACCCCTCCACTTT.